This TCR beta chain is drawn from a study of PD-1 blockade in mismatch repair-deficient tumors. The repertoire was sequenced with immunoSEQ multiplex PCR; TCRdb's copy has only in-frame clones and lacks some. The table lists roughly 34,000 clones, around 80% of them singletons. This CDR3 region has 14 residues. V was clipped by 3 bases and J by 6 bases; unmatched bases: 7. Germline assignment: CDR1 LNHNV and CDR2 YYDKDF (reference sequence). The chain is built from TRBV15 and TRBJ2-7; 8 bases map to TRBD1. The specimen was PBMCs, collected approximately 6 weeks after starting pembrolizumab. The receptor's source is an adult with mismatch repair-deficient cancer. The CDR3 here is CATSSRTGLSEQYF. As DNA, the CDR3 is TGTGCCACCAGCAGCCGGACAGGGCTCTCCGAGCAGTACTTC.